A single sample is the source of the 5 T cell receptor beta chains below, sequenced in a study of OX40 agonist ivuxolimab in advanced cancers. The library was prepared using the immunoSEQ multiplex PCR assay. TCRdb's version of the immuneACCESS table is confined to in-frame rearrangements and falls short of the full clone set. An unresolved V gene accounts for under half of the shortfall where checked; the remainder is of unknown origin. The sample table lists about 60,000 clones, roughly nine tenths of them with a count of one. In total, the top ten clones hold around 3.9% of the sample. Sequencing was performed on CD4+ or CD8+ T cells sorted from blood, taken in a trial of the OX40 agonist ivuxolimab. The receptors here all came from an adult with an advanced solid tumor such as melanoma, head and neck, liver or kidney cancer.

This chain links TRBV4-3 with TRBJ2-7, with 9 bases identical to TRBD2. Germline-derived CDR1 and CDR2 are LGHNA and YSLEER. The CDR3 is made up of 15 amino acids. The V segment lost 4 bases and the J segment 0 bases; nucleotides outside the gene matches: 4. The CDR3 here is CASSPQREASYEQYF. The CDR3 DNA reads as TGCGCCAGCAGCCCACAGCGGGAGGCCTCCTACGAGCAGTACTTC.

A single count supports this clone. The V call is TRBV7-3, the J call TRBJ2-2; TRBD2 agrees at 10 bases. Unmatched junction bases numbered 14, after V lost 4 bases and J lost 3 bases. CDR1 SGHTA and CDR2 FQGTGA come from the germline V gene. The CDR3 runs to 19 residues. The DNA of the CDR3 is TGTGCCAGCAGCTACCCCACTAGCGGGAATTACGGGCACACCGGGGAGCTGTTTTTT. Protein product: CASSYPTSGNYGHTGELFF.

The rearrangement uses TRBV9 and TRBJ2-1; 7 bases are a match to TRBD2. Germline trimming cut 3 bases from V and 2 bases from J; bases unmatched to any gene: 8. The CDR3 is 16 amino acids. Germline-derived CDR1 and CDR2 are SGDLS and YYNGEE. The CDR3 DNA follows: TGTGCCAGCAGCGCACGGGAGGAAATGACCTACAATGAGCAGTTCTTC. Encoded protein: CASSAREEMTYNEQFF. The full variable domain, rest sourced from reference TRBV9 and TRBJ2-1, is DSGVTQTPKHLITATGQRVTLRCSPRSGDLSVYWYQQSLDQGLQFLIQYYNGEERAKGNILERFSAQQFPDLHSELNLSSLELGDSALYFCASSAREEMTYNEQFFGPGTRLTVL.

The chain uses TRBV4-2 and TRBJ2-7, with D maybe TRBD1 (6 bases). Germline V CDR1 and CDR2: LGHNA, YNFKEQ. V was pared by 1 base and J by 0 bases, with 7 bases between. This CDR3 spans 14 amino acids. CDR3 protein: CASSQAGDSYEQYF. The CDR3 DNA follows: TGTGCCAGCAGCCAAGCAGGGGACTCCTACGAGCAGTACTTC.

A word on this clone: One junction end does not reproduce the germline sequence, and a read error may be involved. V gene TRBV4-1 combines with J gene TRBJ2-5; possible D gene TRBD2, 5 bases. The germline CDR1 and CDR2 sequences are MGHRA and YSYEKL. This CDR3 has 15 amino acids. CDR3 sequence reads: CASSQATIGQQTQYF. For the CDR3, the DNA is TGCGCCAGCAGCCAAGCGACTATCGGCCAACAGACCCAGTACTTC.